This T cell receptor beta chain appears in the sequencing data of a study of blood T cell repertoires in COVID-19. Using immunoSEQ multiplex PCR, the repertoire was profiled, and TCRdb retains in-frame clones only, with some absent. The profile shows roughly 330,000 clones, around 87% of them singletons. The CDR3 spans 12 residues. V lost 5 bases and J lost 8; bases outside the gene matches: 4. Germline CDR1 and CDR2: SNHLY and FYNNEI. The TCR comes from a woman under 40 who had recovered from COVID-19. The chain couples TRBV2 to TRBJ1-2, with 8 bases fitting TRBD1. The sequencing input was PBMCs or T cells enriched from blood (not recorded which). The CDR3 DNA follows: TGTGCCAGCAGTACGGACAGGGACGGCTACACCTTC. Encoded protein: CASSTDRDGYTF.